This TCR beta chain was recovered during a study of T-cell memory formation after mild COVID-19. Study-level information: There were largely donor-specific TCR clusters. Study-wide results and caveats: Contracting CD4+ clones were located mainly in CM and EM, and CD8+ clones in EMRA.

Comments on this clonotype: Antigen specificity is unknown.

Germline assignment: CDR1 SGDLS and CDR2 YYNGEE. J was trimmed by 6 bases and V by 2 bases; bases with no gene match: 7. CDR3 length: 14 residues. TCR alpha and TCR beta cDNA libraries with sample barcodes and UMIs came from 5'RACE using constant-segment primers. MiXCR was run by TCRdb on the 5' RACE reads, yielding one entry per CDR3 protein. Of roughly 560,000 distinct CDR3 sequences detected, around 21% appear once; the ten largest clones hold roughly an eighth. J is TRBJ1-2 and V is TRBV9, with TRBD1 identical over 7 bases. The sequence was collected from an adult woman who had mild COVID-19 (a few samples of this study predate the infection). Cell type and time point are not known. The sample was PBMCs or a T cell subset sorted from them (not recorded which). The DNA for the CDR3 is TGTGCCAGCAGCGTGGGGACAGCGCGGCATGGCTACACCTTC. Translation: CASSVGTARHGYTF.